Below are 2 T cell receptor beta chains sequenced from a single sample in a study of OX40 agonist ivuxolimab in advanced cancers. Profiled with immunoSEQ multiplex PCR; TCRdb holds only in-frame clones, not every one. This sample has about 57,000 clones; around 87% occur once, and the top ten carry approximately 0.39%. Sample: CD4+ or CD8+ T cells sorted from blood, taken in a trial of the OX40 agonist ivuxolimab. Receptors were obtained from an adult with an advanced solid tumor such as melanoma, head and neck, liver or kidney cancer.

The V call is TRBV7-2, the J call TRBJ2-7; D remains unclear. With 1 base removed from V and 2 bases from J, the gap between germline ends came to 9 bases. The CDR3 consists of 14 residues. Germline V CDR1 and CDR2: SGHTA, FQGNSA. The DNA of the CDR3 is TGTGCCAGCAGCTTAGGAGGAAAACCCTACGAGCAGTACTTC. Translation: CASSLGGKPYEQYF.

CDR3 coding DNA: TGCGCCAGCAGTAAGGGACAGGGAGAGACCCAGTACTTC. Its protein is CASSKGQGETQYF. The gene calls are TRBV10-1 and TRBJ2-5; 9 nucleotides agree with TRBD1. Germline V lookup: CDR1 WNHNN, CDR2 SYGVQD (reference sequence). V lost 5 bases and J lost 4; bases outside the gene matches: 2. This CDR3 contains 13 residues.